This T cell receptor beta chain was retrieved from a study of CD4 T cells in relation to SARS-CoV-2 and coronaviruses. The count of this clone is one. The target antigen is unknown. Clones were read by immunoSEQ multiplex PCR, and TCRdb kept only the in-frame ones, dropping some. The sample has about 41,000 clones; more than 65% are singletons. Cryopreserved PBMCs were CD4-enriched, then split into naive and memory cells. The clonotype originates from an adult with COVID-19. Sequenced: naive CD4+ T cells from PBMCs, cultured in vitro. Subset: naive CD4+ T cells isolated by negative enrichment.

CDR3 region: CASSFHEGASVGEQFF. The CDR3 nucleotides are TGTGCCAGCAGTTTTCATGAGGGAGCGTCGGTTGGTGAGCAGTTCTTC. The chain uses TRBV28 and TRBJ2-1, with D possibly TRBD2 on 5 matching bases. The germline CDR1 and CDR2 sequences are MDHEN and SYDVKM. The CDR3 is made up of 16 amino acids. Trimming left V 3 bases short and J 9 bases short, with 21 bases between.